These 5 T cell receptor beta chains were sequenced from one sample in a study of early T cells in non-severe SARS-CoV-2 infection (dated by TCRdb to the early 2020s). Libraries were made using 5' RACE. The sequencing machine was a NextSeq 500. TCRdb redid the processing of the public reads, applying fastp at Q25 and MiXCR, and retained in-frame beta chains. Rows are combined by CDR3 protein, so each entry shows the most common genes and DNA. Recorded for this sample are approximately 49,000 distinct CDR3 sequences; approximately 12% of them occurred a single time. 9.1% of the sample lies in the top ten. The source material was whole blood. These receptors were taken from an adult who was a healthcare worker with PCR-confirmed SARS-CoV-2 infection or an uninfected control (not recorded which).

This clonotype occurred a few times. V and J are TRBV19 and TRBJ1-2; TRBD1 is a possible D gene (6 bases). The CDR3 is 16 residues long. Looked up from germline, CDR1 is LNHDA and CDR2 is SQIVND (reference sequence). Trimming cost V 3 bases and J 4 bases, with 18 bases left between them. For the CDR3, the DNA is TGTGCCAGTAGTATTCTCGGCGGGGACACCTTCTATGGCTACACCTTC. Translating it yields CASSILGGDTFYGYTF. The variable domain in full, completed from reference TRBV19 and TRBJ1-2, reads DGGITQSPKYLFRKEGQNVTLSCEQNLNHDAMYWYRQDPGQGLRLIYYSQIVNDFQKGDIAEGYSVSREKKESFPLTVTSAQKNPTAFYLCASSILGGDTFYGYTFGSGTRLTVV.

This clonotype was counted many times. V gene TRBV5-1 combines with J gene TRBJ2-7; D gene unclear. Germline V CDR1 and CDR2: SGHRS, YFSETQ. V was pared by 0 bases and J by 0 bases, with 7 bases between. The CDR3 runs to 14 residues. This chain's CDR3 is CASSLDPVSYEQYF. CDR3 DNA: TGCGCCAGCAGCTTGGACCCAGTCTCCTACGAGCAGTACTTC.

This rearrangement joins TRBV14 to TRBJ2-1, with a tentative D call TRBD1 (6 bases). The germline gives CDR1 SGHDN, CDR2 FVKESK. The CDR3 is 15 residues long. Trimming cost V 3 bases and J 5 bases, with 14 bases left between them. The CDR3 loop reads CASSHQNRAHNEQFF. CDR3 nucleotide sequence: TGTGCCAGCAGCCACCAGAACAGGGCCCACAATGAGCAGTTCTTC.

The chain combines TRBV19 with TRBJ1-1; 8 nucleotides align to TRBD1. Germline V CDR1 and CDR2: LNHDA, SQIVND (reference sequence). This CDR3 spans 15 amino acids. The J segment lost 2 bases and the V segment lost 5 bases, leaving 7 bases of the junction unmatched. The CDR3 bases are TGTGCCAGTAGTCATCCAGGGGGCCGAAACACTGAAGCTTTCTTT. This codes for CASSHPGGRNTEAFF.

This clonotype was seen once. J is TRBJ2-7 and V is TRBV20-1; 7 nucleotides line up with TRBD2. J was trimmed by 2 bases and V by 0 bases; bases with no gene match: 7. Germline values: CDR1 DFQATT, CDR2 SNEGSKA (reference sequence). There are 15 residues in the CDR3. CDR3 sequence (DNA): TGCAGTGCTAGAGATCCTTCCGGGAGGACCTACGAGCAGTACTTC. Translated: CSARDPSGRTYEQYF.